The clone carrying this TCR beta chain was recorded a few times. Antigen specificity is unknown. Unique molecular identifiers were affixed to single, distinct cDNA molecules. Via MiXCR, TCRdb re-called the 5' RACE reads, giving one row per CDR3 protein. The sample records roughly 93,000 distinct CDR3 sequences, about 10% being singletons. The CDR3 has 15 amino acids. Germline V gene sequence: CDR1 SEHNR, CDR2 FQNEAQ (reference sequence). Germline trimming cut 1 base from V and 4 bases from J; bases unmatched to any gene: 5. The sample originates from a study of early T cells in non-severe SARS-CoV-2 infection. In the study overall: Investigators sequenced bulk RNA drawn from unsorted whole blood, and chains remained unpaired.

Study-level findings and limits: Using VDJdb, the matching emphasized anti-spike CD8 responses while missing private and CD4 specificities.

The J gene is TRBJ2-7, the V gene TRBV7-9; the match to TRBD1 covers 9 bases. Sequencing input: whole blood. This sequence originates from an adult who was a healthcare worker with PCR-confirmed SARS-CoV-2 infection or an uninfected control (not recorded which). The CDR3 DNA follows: TGTGCCAGCAGCTTAGTGGGGGACAGGGTGTACGAGCAGTACTTC. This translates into CASSLVGDRVYEQYF.